These 26 T cell receptor beta chains originate from one sample sequenced in a study of blood T cell repertoires in COVID-19. Sequenced by immunoSEQ multiplex PCR; TCRdb stores in-frame clones only, minus some. Among 250,000 or so clones listed, roughly 84% were seen once. Sequencing input: peripheral blood. Receptor source: a man aged 35 to 55 who had recovered from COVID-19.

The V call is TRBV2, the J call TRBJ1-5; a weak D match, TRBD1 (5 bases). V lost 2 bases, J lost 11 bases, and 13 bases lay in between. Germline CDR1 SNHLY, CDR2 FYNNEI. The CDR3 totals 13 residues. CDR3 sequence reads: CASSESGLISQHF. The CDR3 coding sequence is TGTGCCAGCAGTGAATCGGGACTTATTTCCCAGCATTTT.

J is TRBJ1-2 and V is TRBV5-1; D perhaps matches TRBD1 (5 bases). The CDR3 is 16 amino acids. V was pared by 0 bases and J by 4 bases, with 16 bases between. The germline V gene encodes CDR1 SGHRS and CDR2 YFSETQ. CDR3 DNA: TGCGCCAGCAGCTTGGGACGACAGACTCCCGTCTATGGCTACACCTTC. Translation: CASSLGRQTPVYGYTF.

The chain combines TRBV7-2 with TRBJ1-6; D remains ambiguous. Looked up from germline, CDR1 is SGHTA and CDR2 is FQGNSA. CDR3 length equals 16 residues. V was cut by 2 bases and J by 7 bases, with 15 bases left in between. CDR3 DNA: TGTGCCAGCAGCTTACTAGAAGGATCCGGGAATTCACCCCTCCACTTT. Its translation is CASSLLEGSGNSPLHF.

The chain links TRBV2 to TRBJ2-2; TRBD2 aligns across 10 bases. The CDR3 totals 14 residues. Losses at the gene ends were 8 bases for V and 3 bases for J; bases not matched to a gene: 3. Germline V gene lookup returns CDR1 SNHLY and CDR2 FYNNEI. The CDR3 DNA sequence: TGTGCCAGCGGGAGCGGGAGGGACACCGGGGAGCTGTTTTTT. Protein: CASGSGRDTGELFF.

The CDR3 DNA reads as TGTGCCAGCAGCTTGAGCGGGGCAAGGGGAGATACGCAGTATTTT. Translating gives CASSLSGARGDTQYF. The chain couples TRBV5-4 to TRBJ2-3, with 7 bases fitting TRBD2. The CDR3 runs to 15 residues. The V gene end was trimmed by 1 base and the J gene end by 5 bases; junction bases not matched to a gene: 7. Germline V gene sequence: CDR1 SGHNT, CDR2 YYREEE (reference sequence).

The chain carries TRBV19 and TRBJ2-7; 10 bases agree with TRBD2. The CDR3 covers 17 residues. After removal of 1 base from V and 6 bases from J, the junction contained 12 bases not matched to a gene. CDR1 and CDR2 (germline): LNHDA, SQIVND (reference sequence). The CDR3 DNA reads as TGTGCCAGTAGTATAGTAGCTAGCGGGAGTTCAAGGGCCGAGCAGTACTTC. Its protein product is CASSIVASGSSRAEQYF.

CDR3 nucleotide sequence: TGTGCCAGCGGATTAGATCAGGTACACATTCAGTACTTC. It translates to CASGLDQVHIQYF. This chain uses TRBV27 with TRBJ2-4, with D unresolved. The CDR3 is made up of 13 amino acids. From germline, CDR1 is MNHEY and CDR2 SMNVEV (reference sequence). Trimming left V 8 bases short and J 8 bases short, with 16 bases between.

V gene TRBV5-1 combines with J gene TRBJ2-1; D possibly corresponds to TRBD2 (5 bases). Germline CDR1 and CDR2: SGHRS and YFSETQ. V was pared by 4 bases and J by 14 bases, with 19 bases between. The CDR3 runs 13 residues. The CDR3 protein is CASSGELAIGEFF. DNA for the CDR3: TGCGCCAGCAGCGGAGAGCTAGCAATTGGTGAGTTCTTC.

The genes are TRBV20-1 and TRBJ1-1; a possible D gene is TRBD1 (5 bases). This CDR3 is 11 amino acids long. Trimming shortened V by 2 bases and J by 12 bases, and 13 bases separated the two germline ends. CDR1 and CDR2 (germline): DFQATT, SNEGSKA (reference sequence). The CDR3 sequence: CSARLMQGTFF. DNA of the CDR3: TGCAGTGCTAGACTTATGCAGGGCACTTTCTTT.

The table lists this clone with a few counts. The chain couples TRBV11-2 to TRBJ1-5; D is unclear. The CDR3 has 13 amino acids. The germline V and J ends were trimmed by 5 bases and 6 bases, with 11 bases remaining between them. Germline assignment: CDR1 SGHAT and CDR2 FQNNGV. CDR3 sequence reads: CASSPTTLQPQHF. CDR3 sequence (DNA): TGTGCCAGCAGCCCAACGACACTTCAGCCCCAGCATTTT.

In its sample, this clone was seen once. This chain joins TRBV2 and TRBJ1-5, with D uncertain. The CDR3 consists of 15 residues. Germline CDR1 and CDR2: SNHLY and FYNNEI. Trimming shortened V by 7 bases and J by 5 bases, and 18 bases separated the two germline ends. Here the CDR3 DNA reads TGTGCCAGCAAAGTGGGAGGGTCTCGGGATCAGCCCCAGCATTTT. Amino acid sequence: CASKVGGSRDQPQHF.

This clone has a handful of counts. The chain recombines TRBV5-1 with TRBJ2-1, with 9 positions matching TRBD2. Trimming removed 4 bases from V and 4 bases from J; junction bases left unmatched: 9. CDR1 is SGHRS, CDR2 YFSETQ, per germline. The CDR3 is made up of 16 amino acids. CDR3 coding DNA: TGCGCCAGCAGCCTAGCGGGACGTACGAGGTACAATGAGCAGTTCTTC. This encodes CASSLAGRTRYNEQFF.

The chain recombines TRBV18 with TRBJ1-2; 10 bases are shared with TRBD1. V shed 0 bases, J shed 6 bases, and the junction held 7 bases outside the gene matches. Germline V CDR1 and CDR2: KGHSH, LQKENI. The CDR3 is 16 residues long. The CDR3 is CASSPPGQGLIDGYTF. In DNA form, the CDR3 reads TGTGCCAGCTCACCACCGGGACAGGGGTTGATTGATGGCTACACCTTC.

The chain combines TRBV6-4 with TRBJ1-2; TRBD1 might be the D (5 bases). This CDR3 is built from 13 residues. The ends were cut back, 11 bases at V and 2 bases at J, with 15 bases in the middle. CDR1 is MRHNA, CDR2 SNTAGT, per germline. The CDR3 region is CASRQPPNYGYTF. CDR3 nucleotides: TGTGCCTCAAGACAGCCTCCCAACTATGGCTACACCTTC.

The rearrangement uses TRBV2 and TRBJ1-4; no reliable D call. Looked up from germline, CDR1 is SNHLY and CDR2 is FYNNEI. The V end lost 7 bases, the J end lost 0 bases, and 6 bases lay between the germline ends. The CDR3 is 13 amino acids. The CDR3 sequence is CASTRATNEKLFF. The CDR3 nucleotides are TGTGCCAGCACCCGTGCAACTAATGAAAAACTGTTTTTT.

The gene calls are TRBV6-4 and TRBJ1-6; 11 bases align to TRBD1. J was trimmed by 1 base and V by 6 bases; bases with no gene match: 11. Germline CDR1 reads MRHNA; CDR2 reads SNTAGT. CDR3 size: 19 residues. CDR3 in amino acids: CASREGTGGKGSYNSPLHF. CDR3 DNA: TGTGCCAGCAGGGAGGGGACAGGGGGTAAGGGATCCTATAATTCACCCCTCCACTTT.

This rearrangement joins TRBV19 to TRBJ1-6; no reliable D call. This CDR3 has 14 amino acids. Per the germline V gene, CDR1 is LNHDA and CDR2 is SQIVND (reference sequence). The germline V and J ends were trimmed by 10 bases and 5 bases, with 15 bases remaining between them. The CDR3 spells CATSSWADNSPLHF. Written as DNA, the CDR3 is TGTGCCACCTCGTCCTGGGCAGATAATTCACCCCTCCACTTT.

J is TRBJ1-2 and V is TRBV30, with 9 positions matching TRBD1. Germline CDR1 reads GTSNPN; CDR2 reads SVGIG (reference sequence). The CDR3 is 14 residues long. The V and J ends lost 3 bases and 8 bases, in that order; junction bases with no gene match: 10. The CDR3 reads CAWSVGTGNTGYTF. The CDR3 DNA reads TGTGCCTGGAGCGTCGGGACAGGGAACACAGGCTACACCTTC.

In its sample, this clone was seen a few times. J is TRBJ2-5 and V is TRBV5-6, with D perhaps matching TRBD1 (6 bases). The V gene's germline CDR1 is SGHDT and CDR2 YYEEEE. The ends were cut back, 4 bases at V and 0 bases at J, with 10 bases in the middle. This CDR3 is built from 14 residues. CDR3 sequence: CASSLGTNQETQYF. DNA of the CDR3: TGTGCCAGCAGCCTAGGGACAAACCAAGAGACCCAGTACTTC.

The CDR3 here is CASSSSDRNTEAFF. CDR3 nucleotide sequence: TGTGCCAGCAGTTCGTCGGACAGGAACACTGAAGCTTTCTTT. The genes are TRBV28 and TRBJ1-1; D may be TRBD1 (6 bases). Germline V gene lookup returns CDR1 MDHEN and CDR2 SYDVKM. CDR3 length: 14 residues. V was clipped by 4 bases and J by 1 base, with 10 bases between them.

The CDR3 nucleotides are TGTGCCAGCAGGAGCGAATACAGGCCCTCCTACGAGCAGTACTTC. Translation: CASRSEYRPSYEQYF. The genes are TRBV11-2 and TRBJ2-7, with a weak D call TRBD1 (5 bases). Trimming cost V 6 bases and J 0 bases, with 15 bases left between them. The CDR3 runs 15 residues. CDR1 and CDR2 (germline): SGHAT, FQNNGV.

Only a few counts were recorded for this clone. The V and J genes are TRBV27 and TRBJ1-1; D gene uncertain. Germline assignment: CDR1 MNHEY and CDR2 SMNVEV (reference sequence). There are 15 residues in the CDR3. The V gene lost 2 bases and the J gene lost 4 bases, with 14 bases spanning the gap. The CDR3 coding sequence is TGTGCCAGCAGTTTAGCGGTCAGTCGGGGCACTGAAGCTTTCTTT. Translating it yields CASSLAVSRGTEAFF.

The J gene is TRBJ2-7, the V gene TRBV3-1 (or the pseudogene TRBV3-2); 11 bases align to TRBD2. CDR1 LGHDT and CDR2 YNNKEL come from the germline V gene (reference sequence). This CDR3 has 13 residues. V lost 1 base and J lost 7; bases outside the gene matches: 0. Here the CDR3 reads CASSQGLAGEQYF. The CDR3 bases are TGTGCCAGCAGCCAAGGACTAGCGGGGGAGCAGTACTTC.

V usage is TRBV4-3 and J usage is TRBJ2-1; 8 bases map to TRBD2. Looked up from germline, CDR1 is LGHNA and CDR2 is YSLEER. CDR3 length: 17 residues. J lost 2 bases, V lost 4 bases, and 10 bases had no gene match. CDR3 bases: TGCGCCAGCAGCCGCGAACCGGGACTAGGGACCTACAATGAGCAGTTCTTC. Translated: CASSREPGLGTYNEQFF.

This sequence joins TRBV11-2 and TRBJ1-2, with TRBD1 matching over 12 bases. Per germline, CDR1 SGHAT and CDR2 FQNNGV. The J segment lost 7 bases and the V segment lost 6 bases, leaving 15 bases of the junction unmatched. The CDR3 contains 17 residues. Written as DNA, the CDR3 is TGTGCCAGCAGGGGGACAGGGGGCCAGCCGGCGATGGTTGGCTACACCTTC. Amino acids: CASRGTGGQPAMVGYTF.

This clone was found a few times. V is TRBV7-8 and J is TRBJ2-7, with a tentative D call TRBD2 (5 bases). Germline assignment: CDR1 SGHVS and CDR2 FQNEAQ. The length of the CDR3 is 15 residues. Trimming stripped 4 bases from V and 4 bases from J, with 17 bases between. The CDR3 nucleotides read TGTGCCAGCAGCTCCAAAAGATCCGGGATTTACGAGCAGTACTTC. It is translated as CASSSKRSGIYEQYF.